This entry features one T cell receptor beta chain sequence. What it binds is not known. TCRdb keeps only in-frame clones here, not all; method: immunoSEQ multiplex PCR. Of some 86,000 clones in the sample, 78% were seen once. These data are taken from a study of T cell responses to AZD1222 COVID-19 vaccine. Turning to the study itself: Samples with a second dose at about 4 or about 12 weeks were pooled together.

Overall study results and limits: The number of AZD1222 recipients seropositive at baseline was only five to seven. The study sampled repertoires only after the peak T cell response.

This sample comprised peripheral blood, obtained on day 0 of AZD1222 vaccination. This TCR was sampled from an adult in good health.

CDR3 DNA sequence: TGTGCCTGGAGTCTTACCTCAACCGGGACAGGGGAGGACTACGAGCAGTACTTC. Translation: CAWSLTSTGTGEDYEQYF. The V gene is TRBV30, the J gene TRBJ2-7; 10 positions agree with TRBD1. Germline values: CDR1 GTSNPN, CDR2 SVGIG (reference sequence). The CDR3 runs to 18 residues. With 2 bases clipped from V and 3 bases from J, the junction kept 16 bases outside the gene matches. The full variable domain, completed using reference TRBV30 and TRBJ2-7, is SQTIHQWPATLVQPVGSPLSLECTVEGTSNPNLYWYRQAAGRGLQLLFYSVGIGQISSEVPQNLSASRPQDRQFILSSKKLLLSDSGFYLCAWSLTSTGTGEDYEQYFGPGTRLTVT.